This T cell receptor beta chain was sequenced in a study of blood T cells in healthy people across ages (dated by TCRdb to about 2015). About the study as a whole: In model experiments, roughly one uniquely barcoded TCR beta cDNA molecule per two T cells was captured by template switching. For two donors (one aged 18 to 29 and one aged 80 or older), the study analyzed two additional independent replicas of 1 million unique cDNA reads from the same blood draw. Four age groups were formed from the donors: young (average approximately 15 years), middle-aged (approximately 40), aged (under 70) and long-lived (roughly 88). Age-related changes in TCR beta repertoire diversity were measured in the study by deep sequencing normalized with unique cDNA molecular identifiers.

V is clipped by 0 bases and J by 6 bases, and the sequence between their germline boundaries is 18 bases long. The CDR3 runs 16 residues from the cysteine to the phenylalanine. Here the CDR3 DNA is all that survives: 48 bases in frame from base 1. The germline V gene provides CDR1 MNHEY and CDR2 SVGEGT. This clonotype was detected only a few times. Its antigen remains undetermined. There are no base qualities to consult, and no much larger clone falls within one base. Paper-wide results and their limitations: Since profiling was done on bulk unsorted PBMCs, naive and antigen-experienced compartments could not be conclusively compared. Donor CMV infection status was unknown, potentially confounding age-related changes in expanded clonotypes. Total diversity estimates from one million sequenced T cells were considered lower bounds and underestimates. As age increased, observed TCR beta diversity per million T cells dropped in a roughly linear way, and a significant reduction was already evident by age around 41. A strong correlation was found between observed TCR beta diversity and the percentage of naive T cells measured by flow cytometry. Compared with the aged group, more naive CD4+ T cells, fewer expanded clones and increased TCR diversity were shown by the long-lived group, suggesting age selection.

The library was built by means of 5' RACE. This sample was sequenced with an Illumina HiSeq 2500. The second PCR ran for about 7 to 11 cycles and used a J-beta primer mix along with a sample-barcoded 5' primer. Each TCR beta cDNA molecule received a unique molecular identifier from a template-switch 5' adaptor carrying 12 random nucleotides. Each sample yielded at least 3 million CDR3-containing paired-end reads. First-strand cDNA synthesis was performed from all RNA using the Mint cDNA synthesis kit, with priming by a TRBC-specific oligonucleotide. Following uracil-DNA glycosylase treatment, all cDNA underwent a first 18-cycle PCR with the universal primers M1SS and BC2_uni_R. Per the authors' processing: For normalization, 1 million high-quality reads were randomly selected from each sample, with every read carrying a distinct molecular identifier. Instead of being binned into consensus sequences, reads that shared molecular identifiers were thrown out. MiTCR, set to a Q25 quality threshold and the strictest error-elimination algorithm, was used for CDR3 identification, clonotype clustering and error correction. A nonparametric unseen species model with Euler transformation was used to estimate lower-bound total TCR beta diversity. TCRdb cleaned the public reads at Q25 with fastp, built clones with MiXCR and kept in-frame beta chains. Rows are combined by CDR3 protein, so each entry shows the most common genes and DNA. TCRdb, not the original authors, processed these V and J calls. For this sample the table gives 550,000 to 650,000 distinct CDR3 sequences, of which about 27% were detected only once. In total, the top ten clones hold over 3.5% of the sample.

The donors were around 39 Caucasian individuals from Russia, aged roughly 6 to 95 years, who were systemically healthy. Ten milliliters of peripheral blood were drawn from each donor into EDTA-treated Vacutainer tubes. PBMCs were isolated by Ficoll-Paque density-gradient centrifugation, with at least 6.5 million obtained per sample. Total RNA was extracted from PBMCs with Trizol reagent, with at least 6 micrograms obtained per sample. The percentages of naive CD45RAhigh/CD27high T cells were determined by flow cytometry on a PBMC aliquot from every donor. In addition, the sample was reused for a study of T cells of mothers and their children. The second paper states: Donors were nine systemically healthy Caucasian individuals: three mothers and their six children. cDNA synthesis used all of the extracted RNA, with approximately 1.6 ug of RNA in each 15 ul reaction. In the second PCR, sample barcodes and 2-4 random nucleotides were introduced via the M1S primer. Each mother yielded over 9 million TCR beta CDR3 reads and each child 3 million to 3.5 million reads. In both related and unrelated pairs, thymic selection shapes the output of TCR recombination in a similar way, with inherited differences having only a minor effect. Related mother-child pairs always showed normalized repertoire overlap that was slightly higher than in unrelated mother-child pairs, though the difference was never significant. No persistent microchimeric T cell clones were detected, at a sensitivity of roughly 96 clones per million clonotypes. Deep NGS was used in the study to compare the TCR beta repertoires of mothers and children and to look for features that separate related mother-child pairs from unrelated individuals. The mean age was roughly 40 +/- 4 years for the mothers and approximately 11 +/- 4 years for the children. Libraries were sequenced on Illumina HiSeq 2000 with 100+100 nt paired-end reads after adapter ligation with NEBNext reagents. To prevent cross-contamination, the mother and child libraries were prepared a month apart and were sequenced in separate runs. Each donor had between about 450,000 and 2,300,000 distinct TCR beta clonotypes identified. Naive TCR beta clonotypes were estimated from low-frequency clonotypes matched to each donor's FACS-determined naive share, without sorting.

Recombination connected TRBV6-2 or TRBV6-3 to TRBJ2-7, with the D call perhaps TRBD1 or TRBD2, each one matching 5 bases. The origin of this receptor is a boy between 2 and 10 years old in good health. Sequencing used blood. The CDR3 amino acid sequence is: CASSYSTGTGRSEQYF. The base sequence is TGTGCCAGCAGTTACTCCACCGGGACGGGCAGGTCCGAGCAGTACTTC.